The 13 T cell receptor beta chains given below trace back to one sample, sequenced in a study of T cell responses to AZD1222 COVID-19 vaccine. Clones were read by immunoSEQ multiplex PCR, and TCRdb kept only the in-frame ones, dropping some. The data contain some 120,000 clones, around 87% of them singletons. The source material was peripheral blood, sampled on day 0 of AZD1222 vaccination. These receptors all stem from an adult in good health.

The gene calls are TRBV30 and TRBJ1-1; 7 nucleotides agree with TRBD1. Germline CDR1 reads GTSNPN; CDR2 reads SVGIG (reference sequence). J gave up 6 bases and V 1 base, and 11 bases lay outside the gene matches. This CDR3 region has 15 residues. The DNA of the CDR3 is TGTGCCTGGAGTGACTACCTGACAGGGTACTCTGAAGCTTTCTTT. It encodes CAWSDYLTGYSEAFF.

J is TRBJ2-3 and V is TRBV28; 11 bases align to TRBD2. CDR1 MDHEN and CDR2 SYDVKM come from the germline V gene. After removal of 2 bases from V and 3 bases from J, the junction contained 1 base not matched to a gene. This CDR3 contains 15 residues. The CDR3 sequence is CASSLLAGGTDTQYF. CDR3 coding DNA: TGTGCCAGCAGTTTACTAGCGGGAGGAACAGATACGCAGTATTTT. The variable domain in full, with the rest retrieved from reference TRBV28 and TRBJ2-3, is DVKVTQSSRYLVKRTGEKVFLECVQDMDHENMFWYRQDPGLGLRLIYFSYDVKMKEKGDIPEGYSVSREKKERFSLILESASTNQTSMYLCASSLLAGGTDTQYFGPGTRLTVL.

The chain uses TRBV19 and TRBJ1-2; no reliable D call. V was pared by 3 bases and J by 7 bases, with 9 bases between. This CDR3 is 12 amino acids long. The germline CDR1 and CDR2 sequences are LNHDA and SQIVND (reference sequence). CDR3: CASSIAKIGYTF. Written as DNA, the CDR3 is TGTGCCAGTAGTATCGCGAAGATTGGCTACACCTTC.

The chain has TRBV7-2 and TRBJ1-1; 7 nucleotides line up with TRBD1. In germline, CDR1 is SGHTA, CDR2 FQGNSA. The J segment lost 0 bases and the V segment lost 5 bases, leaving 9 bases of the junction unmatched. The CDR3 spans 16 residues. CDR3 sequence (DNA): TGTGCCAGCAGCCCTGCGGCGACAGGGATGAACACTGAAGCTTTCTTT. Residues: CASSPAATGMNTEAFF. Full variable domain (remainder filled in from reference TRBV7-2 and TRBJ1-1): GAGVSQSPSNKVTEKGKDVELRCDPISGHTALYWYRQSLGQGLEFLIYFQGNSAPDKSGLPSDRFSAERTGGSVSTLTIQRTQQEDSAVYLCASSPAATGMNTEAFFGQGTRLTVV.

The chain uses TRBV6-2 or TRBV6-3 and TRBJ2-3; 9 nucleotides align to TRBD2. Germline V gene lookup returns CDR1 MNHEY and CDR2 SVGEGT. The CDR3 contains 12 residues. V dropped 6 bases and J dropped 11; count of bases not matched to a gene: 6. The CDR3 DNA reads TGTGCCAGCAGCCCGCGGGAGGGCAGGCAGTATTTT. Amino acid sequence: CASSPREGRQYF.

This chain joins TRBV15 and TRBJ1-3, with D tentatively TRBD1 (6 bases). The CDR3 is 17 residues long. Germline V gives CDR1 LNHNV, CDR2 YYDKDF (reference sequence). Between the trimmed V and J ends, which lost 5 bases and 3 bases, there was a span of 20 bases. This CDR3 reads CATSRSLQGANGNTIYF. The CDR3, as DNA: TGTGCCACCAGCCGCTCCCTACAGGGAGCCAATGGAAACACCATATATTTT.

The rearrangement uses TRBV30 and TRBJ2-2; 13 bases are a match to TRBD2. The CDR3 covers 17 residues. V was clipped by 6 bases and J by 4 bases; unmatched bases: 11. Per the germline V gene, CDR1 is GTSNPN and CDR2 is SVGIG (reference sequence). In nucleotides, the CDR3 is TGTGCCTGTCAGGGACTAGCGGGGCTCTGGGGCACCGGGGAGCTGTTTTTT. Translating it yields CACQGLAGLWGTGELFF.

DNA for the CDR3: TGTGCCAGCAGCCACGAAACCGGGACAGGGGTTTACGAGCAGTACTTC. It is translated as CASSHETGTGVYEQYF. The V and J genes are TRBV4-2 and TRBJ2-7; 10 bases are shared with TRBD1. This CDR3 region has 16 residues. Germline V CDR1 and CDR2: LGHNA, YNFKEQ. J was trimmed by 4 bases and V by 3 bases; bases with no gene match: 9.

The J gene is TRBJ2-7, the V gene TRBV15, with TRBD2 identical over 7 bases. CDR1 and CDR2 (germline): LNHNV, YYDKDF (reference sequence). Losses at the gene ends were 4 bases for V and 5 bases for J; bases not matched to a gene: 8. CDR3 length equals 14 residues. CDR3 in DNA: TGTGCCACCAGCACATGGACGGGAGGTAACGAGCAGTACTTC. Residues: CATSTWTGGNEQYF.

The table lists this clone with a few counts. The rearrangement joins TRBV28 to TRBJ1-2; no clear D gene. The CDR3 loop spans 14 amino acids. Germline V gives CDR1 MDHEN, CDR2 SYDVKM. The ends were cut back, 4 bases at V and 0 bases at J, with 9 bases in the middle. The CDR3 sequence is CASSSPTPNYGYTF. The DNA for the CDR3 is TGTGCCAGCAGTTCCCCCACCCCTAACTATGGCTACACCTTC.

The genes are TRBV18 and TRBJ1-2; D is unclear. This CDR3 comprises 11 residues. CDR1 and CDR2 from the germline V gene are KGHSH and LQKENI. Trimming removed 2 bases at V and 5 bases at J, with 3 bases between. CDR3 sequence reads: CASSPGYGYTF. As DNA, the CDR3 is TGTGCCAGCTCACCAGGGTATGGCTACACCTTC.

The J gene is TRBJ2-7, the V gene TRBV11-3, with D possibly being TRBD1 (5 bases). The V end was cut by 1 base, the J end by 6 bases, with 10 bases between. Germline CDR1 and CDR2: SGHNT and YENEEA. CDR3 size: 13 residues. Here the CDR3 reads CASSLVQGGEQYF. The CDR3 DNA reads TGTGCCAGCAGCTTAGTTCAGGGCGGCGAGCAGTACTTC.

The V and J genes are TRBV5-1 and TRBJ1-3; D call uncertain. The length of the CDR3 is 15 residues. The V and J ends lost 2 bases and 0 bases respectively, with 9 bases between them. CDR1 SGHRS and CDR2 YFSETQ come from the germline V gene. CDR3 residues: CASSLGGVSGNTIYF. The CDR3, as DNA: TGCGCCAGCAGCTTAGGCGGTGTCTCTGGAAACACCATATATTTT. Full variable domain (remainder filled in from reference TRBV5-1 and TRBJ1-3): KAGVTQTPRYLIKTRGQQVTLSCSPISGHRSVSWYQQTPGQGLQFLFEYFSETQRNKGNFPGRFSGRQFSNSRSEMNVSTLELGDSALYLCASSLGGVSGNTIYFGEGSWLTVV.